This is a list of T cell receptor beta chains from one sample in a study of T cells after yellow fever vaccination. TCRdb reprocessed the 5' RACE reads with MiXCR, giving one entry per CDR3 protein. This table holds about 160,000 distinct CDR3 sequences, 6% to 7.5% found once. The specimen comprised CD4+ T cells sorted from PBMCs, sampled 5 to 6 days after the first yellow fever vaccination. Source of these receptors: a man aged 18 to 29 who received the YFV17D yellow fever vaccine. CDR3s include the opening cysteine and the closing phenylalanine or tryptophan. A D gene is named only where the DNA matches it firmly. The size entry is marked missing in some rows and otherwise reads once, few, many or a size class.

v_gene	d_gene	j_gene	abundance	CDR3aa	CDR3nt
TRBV6-1	TRBD1	TRBJ2-5	few	CASLRTGKETQYF	TGTGCCAGCCTCCGGACAGGGAAAGAGACCCAGTACTTC
TRBV20-1	-	TRBJ2-2	many	CSAASGRTGELFF	TGCAGTGCTGCAAGCGGCCGCACCGGGGAGCTGTTTTTT
TRBV2	TRBD1	TRBJ1-4	many	CASSDGTGEKLFF	TGTGCCAGCAGTGACGGGACAGGGGAAAAACTGTTTTTT
TRBV11-2	TRBD2	TRBJ2-3	many	CASSLETSGGALTDTQYF	TGTGCCAGCAGCTTGGAGACTAGCGGGGGGGCCTTGACAGATACGCAGTATTTT
TRBV28	-	TRBJ1-2	few	CASRGVPPNYGYTF	TGTGCCAGCAGGGGGGTGCCCCCTAACTATGGCTACACCTTC
TRBV7-3	TRBD2	TRBJ2-2	-	CASSTLAGGPNTGELFF	TGTGCCAGCAGCACACTAGCGGGGGGGCCGAACACCGGGGAGCTGTTTTTT
TRBV3-1	-	TRBJ2-3	few	CASRGLGGQWDTQYF	TGTGCCAGCCGAGGACTTGGGGGCCAGTGGGATACGCAGTATTTT
TRBV4-3	TRBD1	TRBJ2-5	many	CASSQQTGTGLETQYF	TGCGCCAGCAGCCAACAAACCGGGACAGGGTTGGAGACCCAGTACTTC
TRBV20-1	-	TRBJ2-1	-	CSAIRPGSSYNEQFF	TGCAGTGCCATTCGACCTGGGAGCTCCTACAATGAGCAGTTCTTC
TRBV5-4	-	TRBJ1-5	few	CASSFGGRDQPQHF	TGTGCCAGCAGCTTCGGAGGCAGGGATCAGCCCCAGCATTTT
TRBV3-1	-	TRBJ1-2	few	CASSQQGEFGGYTF	TGTGCCAGCAGCCAACAGGGCGAGTTTGGTGGCTACACCTTC
TRBV3-1	-	TRBJ2-3	-	CASSLQSGHTDTQYF	TGTGCCAGCAGCCTACAAAGCGGACACACAGATACGCAGTATTTT
TRBV12-3/TRBV12-4	-	TRBJ1-5	many	CASSWTSQPQHF	TGTGCCAGCAGTTGGACAAGCCAGCCCCAGCATTTT
TRBV12-3/TRBV12-4	TRBD1	TRBJ2-7	many	CASSWTGFYEQYF	TGTGCCAGCAGTTGGACAGGGTTCTACGAGCAGTACTTC
TRBV6-2/TRBV6-3	-	TRBJ2-4	many	CASSWGQNIQYF	TGTGCCAGCAGCTGGGGGCAAAACATTCAGTACTTC
TRBV18	TRBD1	TRBJ1-5	many	CASSPQGAQPQHF	TGTGCCAGCTCACCACAGGGGGCTCAGCCCCAGCATTTT
TRBV7-3	-	TRBJ2-2	-	CASNDKAGELFF	TGTGCCAGCAACGATAAAGCGGGGGAGCTGTTTTTT
TRBV4-1	-	TRBJ1-1	few	CASSQVSGGGRSTEAFF	TGCGCCAGCAGCCAAGTCTCGGGGGGGGGAAGGAGCACTGAAGCTTTCTTT
TRBV7-9	-	TRBJ2-3	few	CASSPQIARGDTQYF	TGTGCCAGCAGCCCACAGATTGCGAGGGGAGATACGCAGTATTTT
TRBV13	-	TRBJ2-7	few	CASGTTSGGRYEQYF	TGTGCCAGCGGGACTACGTCGGGGGGCCGGTACGAGCAGTACTTC
TRBV5-1	-	TRBJ1-2	many	CASSPTGNGYTF	TGCGCCAGCAGCCCGACAGGAAATGGCTACACCTTC
TRBV7-2	-	TRBJ1-5	-	CASSLVQNQPQHF	TGTGCCAGCAGCTTAGTGCAGAATCAGCCCCAGCATTTT
TRBV20-1	-	TRBJ2-7	few	CSARDPYKNSYEQYF	TGCAGTGCTAGAGATCCGTATAAAAACTCCTACGAGCAGTACTTC
TRBV11-2	-	TRBJ2-5	many	CASSILRGQETQYF	TGTGCCAGCAGCATCCTCAGGGGCCAAGAGACCCAGTACTTC
TRBV4-1	-	TRBJ2-7	-	CASSQGSGSSYEQYF	TGCGCCAGCAGCCAGGGAAGTGGGAGCTCCTACGAGCAGTACTTC
TRBV7-2	-	TRBJ2-4	many	CASSLSWRWNIQYF	TGTGCCAGCAGCTTATCCTGGAGGTGGAACATTCAGTACTTC
TRBV5-1	-	TRBJ1-1	few	CASSLMWVGNTEAFF	TGCGCCAGCAGCTTGATGTGGGTAGGGAACACTGAAGCTTTCTTT
TRBV11-1	-	TRBJ2-5	-	CASSLTTGLGETQYF	TGTGCCAGCAGCCTAACTACGGGGCTCGGTGAGACCCAGTACTTC
TRBV18	-	TRBJ1-1	-	CASSPSLGHTNTEAFF	TGTGCCAGCTCACCCTCTCTAGGACATACGAACACTGAAGCTTTCTTT
TRBV12-3/TRBV12-4	-	TRBJ2-1	many	CASSLMALVGDEQFF	TGTGCCAGCAGTTTAATGGCCTTGGTAGGGGATGAGCAGTTCTTC
TRBV20-1	TRBD1	TRBJ2-5	many	CSAKGAQETQYF	TGCAGTGCTAAGGGGGCGCAAGAGACCCAGTACTTC
TRBV7-2	-	TRBJ2-3	-	CASSLDGFTDTQYF	TGTGCCAGCAGCTTAGACGGGTTCACAGATACGCAGTATTTT
TRBV6-1	TRBD1	TRBJ2-5	-	CASSETGKEETQYF	TGTGCCAGCAGTGAGACAGGGAAGGAAGAGACCCAGTACTTC
TRBV12-3/TRBV12-4	-	TRBJ1-4	many	CASGTVQGREKLFF	TGTGCCAGCGGAACGGTGCAGGGCCGGGAAAAACTGTTTTTT
TRBV6-1	TRBD2	TRBJ2-5	-	CASSEFLAEETQYF	TGTGCCAGCAGTGAATTCCTAGCGGAAGAGACCCAGTACTTC
TRBV5-5	-	TRBJ1-4	-	CASSPGLREKLFF	TGTGCCAGCAGCCCCGGGCTTCGGGAAAAACTGTTTTTT
TRBV19	TRBD1	TRBJ1-2	few	CASTVIDRGYGYTF	TGTGCCAGTACCGTTATCGACAGGGGCTATGGCTACACCTTC
TRBV10-3	TRBD2	TRBJ2-1	many	CAAKSLAGALNEQFF	TGTGCCGCTAAGTCGCTAGCGGGGGCGCTCAATGAGCAGTTCTTC
TRBV7-9	-	TRBJ2-3	few	CASSSGPGGSDTQYF	TGTGCCAGCAGCTCGGGACCCGGGGGATCAGATACGCAGTATTTT
TRBV3-1	TRBD2	TRBJ2-7	many	CASSQAQQAGVEQYF	TGTGCCAGCAGCCAAGCCCAACAGGCGGGGGTCGAGCAGTACTTC
TRBV9	TRBD1	TRBJ2-7	many	CASSVTGGNYEQYF	TGTGCCAGCAGCGTGACAGGGGGGAACTACGAGCAGTACTTC